What follows are 11 T cell receptor beta chains derived from one specimen sequenced in a study of long-term antiretroviral therapy in people with HIV. The immunoSEQ assay was v3.0, run at survey level. Sequencing was performed with immunoSEQ multiplex PCR; in TCRdb, only in-frame clones are kept and a portion is missing. The repertoire has about 20,000 clones, over 75% of them found once; the top ten carry 7.5% to 9.5%. The sample in question was unsorted PBMCs, obtained 4.2 years after starting antiretroviral therapy. These receptors were collected from a man aged 45 to 65 with HIV.

The chain recombines TRBV14 with TRBJ1-6, with 8 bases matching TRBD1. V trimming: 4 bases; J trimming: 9 bases; junction bases outside the gene matches: 5. The CDR3 is 14 residues long. Germline V gene data show CDR1 as SGHDN and CDR2 as FVKESK. The CDR3 here is CASSPATGASPLHF. CDR3 nucleotide sequence: TGTGCCAGCAGCCCAGCGACAGGGGCTTCACCCCTCCACTTT. Full variable domain (missing parts from reference TRBV14 and TRBJ1-6): EAGVTQFPSHSVIEKGQTVTLRCDPISGHDNLYWYRRVMGKEIKFLLHFVKESKQDESGMPNNRFLAERTGGTYSTLKVQPAELEDSGVYFCASSPATGASPLHFGNGTRLTVT.

V gene TRBV30 combines with J gene TRBJ1-2; 9 bases line up with TRBD1. CDR3 length equals 13 residues. Germline CDR1 GTSNPN, CDR2 SVGIG (reference sequence). Trimming took 3 bases from V and 7 from J; bases not matched to a gene: 6. In DNA, the CDR3 is TGTGCCTGGAGGGACAGGGGTGCGGGTGGCTACACCTTC. Protein product: CAWRDRGAGGYTF.

The J gene is TRBJ1-2, the V gene TRBV6-1; D uncertain. Germline V gene lookup returns CDR1 MNHNS and CDR2 SASEGT. V shed 4 bases and J shed 4 bases, with 16 bases lying between them. The CDR3 length is 15 residues. CDR3 nucleotides: TGTGCCAGCAGTGTTATCGGGGAGACCTCCTATGGCTACACCTTC. This encodes CASSVIGETSYGYTF.

The chain has TRBV2 and TRBJ2-2; D is possibly TRBD2 (5 bases). The CDR3 length is 14 residues. Between the trimmed V and J ends, which lost 7 bases and 7 bases, there was a span of 16 bases. Germline V CDR1 and CDR2: SNHLY, FYNNEI. CDR3 bases: TGTGCCAGCACCCCTTTTCACGGAGGCGGGGAGCTGTTTTTT. Its protein is CASTPFHGGGELFF.

CDR3 nucleotides: TGCGCCAGCAGCCTTACTAGCGGGGGCCACCCTCGCACAGATACGCAGTATTTT. Its protein product is CASSLTSGGHPRTDTQYF. This chain links TRBV5-1 with TRBJ2-3; 11 bases line up with TRBD2. This CDR3 region has 18 residues. The J segment lost 1 base and the V segment lost 4 bases, leaving 11 bases of the junction unmatched. Germline V gene data show CDR1 as SGHRS and CDR2 as YFSETQ.

This chain connects TRBV27 to TRBJ2-5; unclear D gene. Germline values: CDR1 MNHEY, CDR2 SMNVEV (reference sequence). The CDR3 runs to 14 residues. V lost 5 bases and J 4 bases, leaving 14 bases between the germline ends. The CDR3 DNA reads TGTGCCAGCAGTCCCCGCGGCAGTCTAGAGACCCAGTACTTC. Encoded protein: CASSPRGSLETQYF.

This chain joins TRBV5-1 and TRBJ2-7, with D possibly being TRBD1 (6 bases). The CDR3 spans 14 residues. Per germline, CDR1 SGHRS and CDR2 YFSETQ. V was cut by 1 base and J by 1 base, with 9 bases left in between. The CDR3 reads CASSLKGQSYEQYF. CDR3 in DNA: TGCGCCAGCAGCTTGAAGGGACAATCCTACGAGCAGTACTTC.

The genes are TRBV6-5 and TRBJ1-3; D is unclear. The CDR3 sequence is 14 residues long. Germline CDR1 is MNHEY and CDR2 is SVGAGI. Between the trimmed V and J ends, which lost 5 bases and 9 bases, there was a span of 17 bases. CDR3 DNA sequence: TGTGCCAGCAGTCGGGCCAGGCAAGCGTCCACCATATATTTT. Its protein product is CASSRARQASTIYF.

The chain uses TRBV7-2 and TRBJ1-2, with a possible D match to TRBD1 (5 bases). This CDR3 is built from 14 residues. V gave up 2 bases and J gave up 3 bases, with 10 bases separating them. The germline V gene has CDR1 SGHTA and CDR2 FQGNSA. CDR3 DNA sequence: TGTGCCAGCAGCTTAAGAGGGACGGACTATGGCTACACCTTC. This encodes CASSLRGTDYGYTF.

The V call is TRBV28, the J call TRBJ2-3; TRBD2 might be the D (6 bases). This CDR3 has 15 residues. Germline V CDR1 and CDR2: MDHEN, SYDVKM. Between the trimmed V and J ends, which lost 5 bases and 1 base, there was a span of 13 bases. CDR3 protein: CASSTPAGRTDTQYF. The CDR3 DNA follows: TGTGCCAGCAGTACGCCAGCGGGTCGCACAGATACGCAGTATTTT.

The chain joins TRBV5-4 to TRBJ1-1; D gene unclear. The CDR3 runs to 12 residues. Trimming left V 4 bases short and J 5 bases short, with 9 bases between. The germline V gene encodes CDR1 SGHNT and CDR2 YYREEE (reference sequence). CDR3 sequence (DNA): TGTGCCAGCAGCCCAAGTCGAACTGAAGCTTTCTTT. This encodes CASSPSRTEAFF.